The 27 T cell receptor beta chains in this list originate from one sample, sequenced in a study of shared clonotypes between healthy human individuals. Repertoires were generated with immunoSEQ multiplex PCR, while TCRdb's copy carries only in-frame clones and drops some. The table includes around 2.5 million clones, approximately 93% detected once. Specimen: naive CD4+ T cells from PBMCs. Sample subset: CD45RA+ positively selected. These receptor sequences come from a man aged 18 to 29 in good health. Some clones in this sample may be carry-over from other donors' samples.

The chain carries TRBV28 and TRBJ1-5; a possible D gene is TRBD1 (6 bases). V dropped 7 bases and J dropped 4 bases, with 17 bases sitting between them. The CDR3 is 15 residues long. Germline CDR1 is MDHEN and CDR2 is SYDVKM. The CDR3 sequence: CASTTRGPGNQPQHF. In DNA form, the CDR3 reads TGTGCCAGCACCACCCGGGGGCCGGGTAATCAGCCCCAGCATTTT.

V gene TRBV7-7 combines with J gene TRBJ2-3; TRBD2 might be the D (5 bases). Trimming took 0 bases from V and 6 from J, leaving 13 bases between them. CDR3 length: 15 amino acids. Germline V gene data show CDR1 as SSHAT and CDR2 as FNYEAQ (reference sequence). CDR3 DNA sequence: TGTGCCAGCAGCTTAGCGCGCCTAGCTCCCGATACGCAGTATTTT. Translated, it gives CASSLARLAPDTQYF.

J is TRBJ2-1 and V is TRBV5-4; D not resolved. V lost 4 bases and J lost 6, with 11 bases in between. The CDR3 spans 13 residues. Germline values: CDR1 SGHNT, CDR2 YYREEE (reference sequence). CDR3 in DNA: TGTGCCAGCAGCCCCGACAATTTCAATGAGCAGTTCTTC. The encoded protein is CASSPDNFNEQFF.

The chain couples TRBV13 to TRBJ2-1; 9 bases fit TRBD2. The CDR3 consists of 19 residues. Germline values: CDR1 PRHDT, CDR2 FYEKMQ (reference sequence). V lost 5 bases to trimming and J lost 5 bases; unmatched junction nucleotides: 19. The CDR3 DNA reads as TGTGCCAGCAGCCCCAGGCCCGGGACTAGCAGGAAGATGGACAATGAGCAGTTCTTC. It is translated as CASSPRPGTSRKMDNEQFF.

The rearrangement uses TRBV11-3 and TRBJ2-1, with 14 bases that match TRBD2. This CDR3 contains 18 residues. V was pared by 1 base and J by 8 bases, with 10 bases of the junction left unmatched. CDR1 and CDR2 (germline): SGHNT, YENEEA. CDR3 region: CASSLGLGTSGSFHEQFF. The CDR3 bases are TGTGCCAGCAGCTTAGGGTTGGGGACTAGCGGGAGTTTCCATGAGCAGTTCTTC.

The rearrangement joins TRBV5-1 to TRBJ2-7, with D unclear. Germline CDR1 is SGHRS and CDR2 is YFSETQ. This CDR3 has 16 amino acids. The V end lost 1 base, the J end lost 0 bases, and 14 bases lay between the germline ends. CDR3 bases: TGCGCCAGCAGCTTGAAGGTATCGGCGAGCTCCTACGAGCAGTACTTC. Encoded protein: CASSLKVSASSYEQYF.

V and J are TRBV6-5 and TRBJ1-2, with TRBD1 identical over 10 bases. Germline loops: CDR1 MNHEY, CDR2 SVGAGI. V shed 6 bases and J 8 bases; nucleotides not matched to a gene: 9. There are 14 residues in the CDR3. The DNA for the CDR3 is TGTGCCAGCAGGTTGACAGGGGGCGCCTGGGGCTACACCTTC. This translates into CASRLTGGAWGYTF.

This chain links TRBV10-2 with TRBJ2-7, with D possibly being TRBD2 (6 bases). CDR1 and CDR2 (germline): WSHSY, SAAADI. The CDR3 totals 15 residues. V was cut by 0 bases and J by 3 bases, with 12 bases left in between. The CDR3 spells CASSESTRGNYEQYF. CDR3 bases: TGCGCCAGCAGTGAGTCGACTCGCGGGAACTACGAGCAGTACTTC.

The chain recombines TRBV11-3 with TRBJ2-5; D not certain. This CDR3 comprises 15 residues. V lost 8 bases and J lost 2, with 18 bases in between. Germline V gives CDR1 SGHNT, CDR2 YENEEA. This CDR3 is CASFSYWRPQETQYF. In DNA form, the CDR3 reads TGTGCCAGCTTTTCCTACTGGCGCCCACAAGAGACCCAGTACTTC.

The chain uses TRBV5-1 and TRBJ2-7, with D perhaps matching TRBD2 (6 bases). The CDR3 is made up of 16 amino acids. Germline V gene data show CDR1 as SGHRS and CDR2 as YFSETQ. Trimming took 4 bases from V and 5 from J, leaving 22 bases between them. The DNA for the CDR3 is TGCGCCAGCAGCCCCCCCGTTGGCGGGGCCGAGAACGAGCAGTACTTC. Its protein is CASSPPVGGAENEQYF.

The rearrangement links TRBV12-5 to TRBJ1-2; TRBD1 agrees at 10 bases. Unmatched junction bases numbered 5, after V lost 5 bases and J lost 8 bases. The CDR3 loop spans 13 amino acids. The germline V gene has CDR1 LGHNT and CDR2 FRNRAP. This CDR3 is CASGNGTGDGYTF. As DNA, the CDR3 is TGTGCTAGTGGTAACGGGACAGGGGACGGCTACACCTTC.

CDR3 sequence reads: CASSGGGVRSDTQYF. As DNA, the CDR3 is TGTGCCAGCAGTGGTGGTGGGGTAAGGTCCGATACGCAGTATTTT. The rearrangement uses TRBV28 and TRBJ2-3; the D is unclear. Germline-derived CDR1 and CDR2 are MDHEN and SYDVKM. The V end lost 5 bases, the J end lost 6 bases, and 18 bases lay between the germline ends. CDR3 length equals 15 residues.

The J gene is TRBJ1-2, the V gene TRBV7-2; D is uncertain. The V end lost 4 bases, the J end lost 1 base, and 13 bases lay between the germline ends. Germline CDR1 reads SGHTA; CDR2 reads FQGNSA. The CDR3 covers 15 residues. The CDR3 coding sequence is TGTGCCAGCAGCTCTAGTCCGTCCAGTAACTATGGCTACACCTTC. The encoded protein is CASSSSPSSNYGYTF. The entire variable domain, with the rest obtained from reference TRBV7-2 and TRBJ1-2, is as follows: GAGVSQSPSNKVTEKGKDVELRCDPISGHTALYWYRQSLGQGLEFLIYFQGNSAPDKSGLPSDRFSAERTGGSVSTLTIQRTQQEDSAVYLCASSSSPSSNYGYTFGSGTRLTVV.

V is TRBV29-1 and J is TRBJ2-7; TRBD1 is a possible D gene (6 bases). V was cut by 7 bases and J by 2 bases, with 15 bases left in between. The CDR3 contains 13 residues. Germline values: CDR1 SQVTM, CDR2 ANQGSEA. The chain's CDR3 is CSALGAATYEQYF. The CDR3, as DNA: TGCAGCGCCCTGGGGGCGGCGACCTACGAGCAGTACTTC.

The chain's CDR3 is CASSPRPHEQYF. CDR3 bases: TGTGCCAGCAGCCCCCGGCCCCACGAGCAGTACTTC. This chain uses TRBV6-5 with TRBJ2-7, with D unresolved. Germline V CDR1 and CDR2: MNHEY, SVGAGI. The ends were cut back, 6 bases at V and 5 bases at J, with 11 bases in the middle. This CDR3 spans 12 amino acids.

The chain links TRBV6-5 to TRBJ1-5, with 7 bases lining up with TRBD1. Looked up from germline, CDR1 is MNHEY and CDR2 is SVGAGI. The CDR3 is 15 residues long. Germline trimming cut 5 bases from V and 6 bases from J; bases unmatched to any gene: 10. The CDR3 DNA is TGTGCCAGCAGTCGGACAGGAACAAGCGGTCAGCCCCAGCATTTT. It codes for CASSRTGTSGQPQHF.

V gene TRBV11-2 combines with J gene TRBJ2-3; the D call may be TRBD1 or TRBD2 (5 bases each). The CDR3 runs 14 residues. The germline CDR1 and CDR2 sequences are SGHAT and FQNNGV. Trimming pared 4 bases from V and 4 bases from J, leaving 12 bases between. This CDR3 reads CASSSGRSADTQYF. The CDR3 coding sequence is TGTGCCAGCAGCTCGGGGCGGTCGGCAGATACGCAGTATTTT.

This clone was recorded once. The chain has TRBV7-2 and TRBJ1-3, with TRBD1 as a possible D gene (6 bases). Trimming shortened V by 3 bases and J by 1 base, and 19 bases separated the two germline ends. CDR3 length: 18 residues. Germline V gene data show CDR1 as SGHTA and CDR2 as FQGNSA. The CDR3 loop reads CASSFPNRDLSSGNTIYF. CDR3 DNA: TGTGCCAGCAGCTTCCCCAACAGGGATCTCTCATCTGGAAACACCATATATTTT.

Remarks on this clone: Other DNA variants within this sample encode the same CDR3. The V and J genes are TRBV28 and TRBJ2-3; D unclear. The V gene's germline CDR1 is MDHEN and CDR2 SYDVKM. V was clipped by 2 bases and J by 1 base, with 4 bases between them. The length of the CDR3 is 13 residues. CDR3: CASSLLGTDTQYF. As DNA, the CDR3 is TGTGCCAGCAGTTTACTGGGCACAGATACGCAGTATTTT.

This chain connects TRBV12-5 to TRBJ2-5; TRBD2 is a possible D gene (5 bases). The CDR3 loop spans 13 amino acids. From germline, CDR1 is LGHNT and CDR2 FRNRAP. V was clipped by 6 bases and J by 1 base, with 9 bases between them. Here the CDR3 reads CASGTGSQETQYF. For the CDR3, the DNA is TGTGCTAGTGGAACGGGATCCCAAGAGACCCAGTACTTC.

The chain uses TRBV6-6 and TRBJ2-6; no firm D call. Germline V gene data show CDR1 as MNHNY and CDR2 as SVGAGI (reference sequence). Trimming took off 7 bases at V and 4 bases at J, with 14 bases between the two ends. This CDR3 has 15 amino acids. The CDR3 bases are TGTGCCAGCAATATAGGGTCCCCCGGGGCCAACGTCCTGACTTTC. Its translation: CASNIGSPGANVLTF.

As to this clone: In the same sample, other DNA sequences code for this CDR3. V gene TRBV27 combines with J gene TRBJ1-6, with D unclear. Germline-derived CDR1 and CDR2 are MNHEY and SMNVEV (reference sequence). The CDR3 contains 12 residues. Trimming took off 5 bases at V and 5 bases at J, with 4 bases between the two ends. Here the CDR3 reads CASSGNNSPLHF. CDR3 DNA sequence: TGTGCCAGCAGTGGGAATAATTCACCCCTCCACTTT.

This sequence joins TRBV11-3 and TRBJ2-3; the match to TRBD2 covers 7 bases. From germline, CDR1 is SGHNT and CDR2 YENEEA. The CDR3 totals 16 residues. J gave up 1 base and V 0 bases, and 4 bases lay outside the gene matches. The CDR3 coding sequence is TGTGCCAGCAGCTTAGAGGCGGGAGCGGGCACAGATACGCAGTATTTT. Translation gives CASSLEAGAGTDTQYF.

This clone showed up just once. The gene calls are TRBV7-2 and TRBJ2-1; perhaps TRBD1 as D (5 bases). Germline loops: CDR1 SGHTA, CDR2 FQGNSA. V was trimmed by 5 bases and J by 2 bases, leaving 16 bases between them. CDR3 length: 16 residues. In DNA form, the CDR3 reads TGTGCCAGCAGCCCCCGGGTCCAGGGTACCTACAATGAGCAGTTCTTC. Encoded protein: CASSPRVQGTYNEQFF. Looking up the rest from reference TRBV7-2 and TRBJ2-1 gives the full variable domain: GAGVSQSPSNKVTEKGKDVELRCDPISGHTALYWYRQSLGQGLEFLIYFQGNSAPDKSGLPSDRFSAERTGGSVSTLTIQRTQQEDSAVYLCASSPRVQGTYNEQFFGPGTRLTVL.

The chain has TRBV4-3 and TRBJ2-3, with 8 bases fitting TRBD2. The J segment lost 2 bases and the V segment lost 4 bases, leaving 5 bases of the junction unmatched. The germline V gene has CDR1 LGHNA and CDR2 YSLEER. The CDR3 runs to 15 residues. CDR3 residues: CASSPTSGPTDTQYF. The CDR3 coding sequence is TGCGCCAGCAGCCCCACTAGCGGACCCACAGATACGCAGTATTTT.

The chain recombines TRBV28 with TRBJ2-3; no clear D gene. The CDR3 has 14 residues. The germline V gene encodes CDR1 MDHEN and CDR2 SYDVKM. V was clipped by 5 bases and J by 0 bases, with 9 bases between them. CDR3 sequence: CASSDGPSTDTQYF. CDR3 bases: TGTGCCAGCAGTGACGGCCCTAGCACAGATACGCAGTATTTT. The full variable domain, completed using reference TRBV28 and TRBJ2-3, is DVKVTQSSRYLVKRTGEKVFLECVQDMDHENMFWYRQDPGLGLRLIYFSYDVKMKEKGDIPEGYSVSREKKERFSLILESASTNQTSMYLCASSDGPSTDTQYFGPGTRLTVL.

This clone was found once. The chain employs TRBV6-6 and TRBJ1-2; D is unclear. Germline V gives CDR1 MNHNY, CDR2 SVGAGI (reference sequence). V lost 7 bases and J lost 0, with 15 bases in between. CDR3 length: 15 residues. The chain's CDR3 is CASTPRRSTNYGYTF. CDR3 DNA sequence: TGTGCCAGCACCCCCCGCAGGAGCACTAACTATGGCTACACCTTC.